Presented here are 30 T cell receptor beta chains from one specimen sequenced in a study of monozygotic twins with inflammatory bowel disease. TCRdb reprocessed the 5' RACE reads, with one entry per CDR3 protein and no DNA. The table lists 200,000 to 250,000 distinct CDR3 sequences. Sequences were obtained from blood. These receptors were taken from a human donor with ulcerative colitis or Crohn's disease, or a healthy co-twin of an affected twin (not recorded which).

The chain uses TRBV5-1 and TRBJ1-1; the TCRdb D gene call, TRBD1, has no DNA to confirm it. This CDR3 has 14 amino acids. Germline values: CDR1 SGHRS, CDR2 YFSETQ. CDR3 sequence: CASSPGTRNTEAFF.

The chain employs TRBV5-8 and TRBJ2-5; TCRdb gives TRBD2 as the D gene, but with no DNA this cannot be confirmed. Germline V lookup: CDR1 SGHTS, CDR2 YDEGEE. The CDR3 contains 13 residues. The CDR3 protein is CASSLREGETQYF.

The J gene is TRBJ1-1, the V gene TRBV12-3 or TRBV12-4. CDR3 size: 13 residues. The CDR3 spells CATRQLMNTEAFF.

V gene TRBV15 combines with J gene TRBJ2-7. Germline V gene sequence: CDR1 LNHNV, CDR2 YYDKDF (reference sequence). CDR3 length equals 14 residues. The CDR3 sequence is CATSIWTVSYEQYF.

J is TRBJ2-1 and V is TRBV7-9; TCRdb's D call, TRBD1, is unchecked because there is no DNA. This CDR3 contains 15 residues. Germline CDR1 reads SEHNR; CDR2 reads FQNEAQ (reference sequence). CDR3 sequence reads: CASSLPGGQNNEQFF.

The V call is TRBV25-1, the J call TRBJ1-6; TCRdb's D call of TRBD1 is untestable without DNA. Germline values: CDR1 MGHDK, CDR2 SYGVNS. The CDR3 length is 17 residues. Here the CDR3 reads CASSDLTRTGENSPLHF.

The rearrangement links TRBV29-1 to TRBJ1-1. Germline V gene lookup returns CDR1 SQVTM and CDR2 ANQGSEA. The CDR3 is 11 amino acids. CDR3: CSVVTNTEAFF.

V is TRBV10-3 and J is TRBJ2-2. The CDR3 is 13 residues long. Germline V gene sequence: CDR1 ENHRY, CDR2 SYGVKD. CDR3 in amino acids: CAISLGNTGELFF.

The V and J genes are TRBV4-1 and TRBJ1-2. Germline CDR1 and CDR2: MGHRA and YSYEKL. The CDR3 loop spans 14 amino acids. The chain's CDR3 is CASSQEDGHYGYTF.

This CDR3 is CAISARGSPGEQFF. The chain combines TRBV10-3 with TRBJ2-1; TCRdb selects TRBD2, and the lack of DNA leaves this call unchecked. This CDR3 comprises 14 residues. Per germline, CDR1 ENHRY and CDR2 SYGVKD.

The chain has TRBV7-9 and TRBJ2-2. This CDR3 has 14 amino acids. CDR1 and CDR2 (germline): SEHNR, FQNEAQ (reference sequence). The CDR3: CASKTQANTGELFF.

The V gene is TRBV6-5, the J gene TRBJ1-6; without DNA, the TCRdb call of TRBD1 cannot be checked. The germline V gene encodes CDR1 MNHEY and CDR2 SVGAGI. The CDR3 loop spans 15 amino acids. CDR3: CASSYSSGRNSPLHF.

The chain uses TRBV5-1 and TRBJ1-2; absent DNA, TCRdb's TRBD1 call cannot be checked. The CDR3 runs 15 residues. CDR1 and CDR2 from the germline V gene are SGHRS and YFSETQ. CDR3 loop: CASNSGTKINYGYTF.

The chain recombines TRBV20-1 with TRBJ1-1. This CDR3 has 15 residues. Germline V gene lookup returns CDR1 DFQATT and CDR2 SNEGSKA (reference sequence). CDR3 amino acids: CSARDAVGMNTEAFF.

The rearrangement joins TRBV6-8 to TRBJ1-3. The CDR3 is 15 residues long. The germline V gene encodes CDR1 MNHGY and CDR2 SAAAGT. The CDR3 is CASSLLRPSGNTIYF.

The chain links TRBV7-2 to TRBJ2-7; with no DNA, the TCRdb D assignment of TRBD1 cannot be verified. CDR1 is SGHTA and CDR2 is FQGNSA in the germline V gene. This CDR3 has 15 residues. CDR3 sequence reads: CASSLASGVGYEQYF.

The chain has TRBV5-1 and TRBJ2-3. The length of the CDR3 is 15 residues. The germline V gene has CDR1 SGHRS and CDR2 YFSETQ. CDR3 protein: CASSLLGYTPDTQYF.

The chain is built from TRBV27 and TRBJ2-2. This CDR3 region has 13 residues. Germline CDR1 MNHEY, CDR2 SMNVEV (reference sequence). The CDR3 protein is CASSLSLIGELFF.

The chain employs TRBV6-2 or TRBV6-3 and TRBJ1-5. The germline CDR1 and CDR2 sequences are MNHEY and SVGEGT. The CDR3 loop spans 14 amino acids. CDR3 in amino acids: CASSRQGRDQPQHF.

V is TRBV3-1 and J is TRBJ2-6. CDR3 length: 17 amino acids. From germline, CDR1 is LGHDT and CDR2 YNNKEL (reference sequence). This chain's CDR3 is CASSQVFGVSGANVLTF.

The chain employs TRBV3-1 and TRBJ1-1. Germline CDR1 reads LGHDT; CDR2 reads YNNKEL (reference sequence). The CDR3 runs 11 residues. The CDR3 here is CASIQGFEAFF.

The chain recombines TRBV5-1 with TRBJ2-7; TCRdb's D call of TRBD1 is untestable without DNA. The CDR3 is 16 amino acids. From germline, CDR1 is SGHRS and CDR2 YFSETQ. CDR3 in amino acids: CASRAYSGTGDYEQYF.

J is TRBJ1-3 and V is TRBV5-1; the TCRdb D gene call, TRBD1, has no DNA to confirm it. Germline V gene lookup returns CDR1 SGHRS and CDR2 YFSETQ. This CDR3 comprises 15 residues. The CDR3 sequence: CASAEQGVSGNTIYF.

The chain employs TRBV29-1 and TRBJ2-3. The CDR3 is 13 amino acids. Germline V gene lookup returns CDR1 SQVTM and CDR2 ANQGSEA. This CDR3 is CSVELSGTDTQYF.

The chain couples TRBV7-3 to TRBJ2-2. Germline V gene sequence: CDR1 SGHTA, CDR2 FQGTGA. The CDR3 extends over 13 amino acids. The CDR3 sequence is CASSLSLDGELFF.

The rearrangement joins TRBV12-3 or TRBV12-4 to TRBJ1-1; TCRdb selects TRBD1, and the lack of DNA leaves this call unchecked. The CDR3 contains 12 residues. The CDR3: CASSRDISEAFF.

The chain is built from TRBV6-5 and TRBJ1-4. CDR3 length: 15 amino acids. CDR1 is MNHEY, CDR2 SVGAGI, per germline. The CDR3: CASSYNRELGEKLFF.

CDR3 sequence: CASSPSGGALTGELFF. The rearrangement uses TRBV12-3 or TRBV12-4 and TRBJ2-2; TCRdb gives TRBD2 as the D gene, but with no DNA this cannot be confirmed. The CDR3 sequence is 16 residues long.

V gene TRBV12-3 or TRBV12-4 combines with J gene TRBJ2-1; TCRdb's D call, TRBD2, is unchecked because there is no DNA. The CDR3 has 15 amino acids. The CDR3 sequence is CASSSGTSGFNEQFF.

The chain joins TRBV7-2 to TRBJ2-5; without DNA, the TCRdb call of TRBD2 cannot be checked. CDR3 size: 13 residues. Germline CDR1 is SGHTA and CDR2 is FQGNSA. The CDR3 loop reads CASSATSGVQYNF.